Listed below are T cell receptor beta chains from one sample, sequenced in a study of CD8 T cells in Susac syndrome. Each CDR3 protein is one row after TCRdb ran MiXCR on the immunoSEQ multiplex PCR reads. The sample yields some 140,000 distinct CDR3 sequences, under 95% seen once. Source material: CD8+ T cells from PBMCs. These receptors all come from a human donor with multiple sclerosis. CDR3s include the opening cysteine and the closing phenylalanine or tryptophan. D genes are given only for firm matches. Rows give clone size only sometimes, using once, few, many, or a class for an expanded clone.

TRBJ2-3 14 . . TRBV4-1 CASSQGLVGDTQYF TGCGCCAGCAGCCAAGGATTAGTTGGAGATACGCAGTATTTT
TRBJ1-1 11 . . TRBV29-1 CSALDNTEAFF TGCAGCGCCCTTGATAACACTGAAGCTTTCTTT
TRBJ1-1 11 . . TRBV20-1 CSARDRAAAFF TGCAGTGCTAGAGATCGTGCGGCAGCTTTCTTT
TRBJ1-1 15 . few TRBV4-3 CASSQDDSWNTEAFF TGCGCCAGCAGCCAAGACGACAGTTGGAACACTGAAGCTTTCTTT
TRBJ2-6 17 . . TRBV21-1 CASSKASDYPGANVLTF TGTGCCAGCAGCAAAGCATCTGATTATCCTGGGGCCAACGTCCTGACTTTC
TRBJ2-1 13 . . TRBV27 CASSPGPYNEQFF TGTGCCAGCAGCCCCGGCCCCTACAATGAGCAGTTCTTC
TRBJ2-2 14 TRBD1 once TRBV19 CASTPGQGPGELFF TGTGCCAGTACTCCGGGACAGGGCCCCGGGGAGCTGTTTTTT
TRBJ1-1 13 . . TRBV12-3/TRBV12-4 CASSFRSNTEAFF TGTGCCAGCAGTTTTCGGTCGAACACTGAAGCTTTCTTT
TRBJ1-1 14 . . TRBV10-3 CAISEVAGSAEAFF TGTGCCATCAGTGAGGTCGCAGGGAGTGCTGAAGCTTTCTTT
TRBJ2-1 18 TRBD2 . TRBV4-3 CASSQDNPGLAGYGEQFF TGCGCCAGCAGCCAAGACAACCCGGGACTAGCGGGATACGGTGAGCAGTTCTTC
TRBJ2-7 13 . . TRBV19 CASRLTPAYEQYF TGTGCCAGTAGACTTACACCAGCCTACGAGCAGTACTTC
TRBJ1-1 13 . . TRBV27 CASSLGAAGEAFF TGTGCCAGCAGCCTGGGGGCTGCAGGCGAAGCTTTCTTT
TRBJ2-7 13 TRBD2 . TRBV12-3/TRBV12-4 CASRPTGGYEQYF TGTGCCAGCAGACCCACGGGGGGGTACGAGCAGTACTTC
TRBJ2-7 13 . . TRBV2 CASSALSPYEQYF TGTGCCAGCAGTGCCCTCTCCCCCTACGAGCAGTACTTC
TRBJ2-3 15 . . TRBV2 CASSDPAVPVDTQYF TGTGCCAGCAGTGACCCAGCGGTACCGGTAGATACGCAGTATTTT
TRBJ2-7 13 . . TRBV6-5 CASAAGRTYEQYF TGTGCCAGCGCCGCCGGACGGACCTACGAGCAGTACTTC
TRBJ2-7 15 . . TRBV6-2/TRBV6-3 CASSYSGGATREQYF TGTGCCAGCAGTTACTCCGGGGGAGCTACCAGGGAGCAGTACTTC
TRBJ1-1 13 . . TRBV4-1 CASSQVQNTEAFF TGCGCCAGCAGCCAAGTCCAGAACACTGAAGCTTTCTTT
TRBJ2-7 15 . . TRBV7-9 CASSSTGPSPYEQYF TGTGCCAGCAGCTCTACAGGACCCTCTCCCTACGAGCAGTACTTC
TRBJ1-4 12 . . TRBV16 CASSQLGEKLFF TGTGCCAGCAGCCAACTCGGGGAAAAACTGTTTTTT
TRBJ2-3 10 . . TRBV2 CASITDTQYF TGTGCCAGCATCACAGATACGCAGTATTTT
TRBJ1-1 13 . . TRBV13 CASSLSMNTEAFF TGTGCCAGCAGCTTAAGTATGAACACTGAAGCTTTCTTT
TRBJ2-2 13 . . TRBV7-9 CASSPLDTGELFF TGTGCCAGCAGCCCCCTAGACACCGGGGAGCTGTTTTTT
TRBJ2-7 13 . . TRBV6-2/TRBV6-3 CASNRQDHYEQYF TGTGCCAGCAACAGACAAGATCACTACGAGCAGTACTTC
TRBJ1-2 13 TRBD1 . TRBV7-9 CASKGQGAGGYTF TGTGCCAGCAAGGGCCAGGGGGCTGGTGGCTACACCTTC
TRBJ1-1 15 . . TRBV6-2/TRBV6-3 CASRYLNGVHTEAFF TGTGCCAGCAGGTACCTTAACGGAGTCCACACTGAAGCTTTCTTT
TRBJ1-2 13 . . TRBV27 CASSTTLNYGYTF TGTGCCAGCAGTACGACACTTAACTATGGCTACACCTTC
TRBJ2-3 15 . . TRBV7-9 CASTQGLGRADTQYF TGTGCCAGCACCCAAGGGCTAGGGCGGGCAGATACGCAGTATTTT
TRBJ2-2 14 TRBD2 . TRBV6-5 CASSLGGYGGELFF TGTGCCAGCAGTTTGGGGGGGTATGGCGGGGAGCTGTTTTTT
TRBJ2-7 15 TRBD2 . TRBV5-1 CASSKTSGTLFEQYF TGCGCCAGCAGCAAAACTAGCGGGACCCTTTTCGAGCAGTACTTC
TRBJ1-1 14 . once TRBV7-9 CASSYGASNTEAFF TGTGCCAGCAGCTACGGGGCGTCAAACACTGAAGCTTTCTTT
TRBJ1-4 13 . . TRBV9 CASSVGGNEKLFF TGTGCCAGCAGCGTGGGAGGGAATGAAAAACTGTTTTTT
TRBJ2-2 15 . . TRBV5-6 CASSLLAANTGELFF TGTGCCAGCAGCTTGTTAGCGGCGAACACCGGGGAGCTGTTTTTT
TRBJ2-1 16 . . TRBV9 CASSPRSGSSPPWQFF TGTGCCAGCAGCCCTCGTTCGGGGTCGAGCCCCCCATGGCAGTTCTTC
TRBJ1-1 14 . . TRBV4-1 CASSQDTVNTEAFF TGCGCCAGCAGCCAAGACACGGTTAACACTGAAGCTTTCTTT
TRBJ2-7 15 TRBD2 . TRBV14 CASSQQTSGIDEQYF TGTGCCAGCAGCCAACAGACTAGCGGGATTGACGAGCAGTACTTC
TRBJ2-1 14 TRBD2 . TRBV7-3 CASSSPGGENEQFF TGTGCCAGCAGCTCACCGGGGGGGGAGAATGAGCAGTTCTTC
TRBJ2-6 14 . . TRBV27 CASSFISGANVLTF TGTGCCAGCAGTTTCATCTCTGGGGCCAACGTCCTGACTTTC
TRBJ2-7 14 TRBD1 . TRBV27 CASSDTGGVYEQYF TGTGCCAGCAGTGATACAGGGGGCGTTTACGAGCAGTACTTC
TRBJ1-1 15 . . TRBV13 CASSFTGSMNTEAFF TGTGCCAGCAGTTTCACAGGATCCATGAACACTGAAGCTTTCTTT
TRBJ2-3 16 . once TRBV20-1 CSASPPRAQSADTQYF TGCAGTGCTAGTCCCCCGAGGGCACAGAGCGCAGATACGCAGTATTTT
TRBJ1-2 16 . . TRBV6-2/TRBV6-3 CASGYRDTGADYGYTF TGTGCCAGCGGATACCGGGACACAGGAGCCGATTATGGCTACACCTTC
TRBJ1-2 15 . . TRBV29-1 CSVDPRTDLGYGYTF TGCAGCGTTGATCCACGGACCGACCTTGGCTATGGCTACACCTTC
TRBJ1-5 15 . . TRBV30 CAWTPLNGGNQPQHF TGTGCCTGGACCCCACTTAACGGAGGCAATCAGCCCCAGCATTTT
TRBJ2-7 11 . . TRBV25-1 CASSEMGEQYF TGTGCCAGCAGTGAAATGGGGGAGCAGTACTTC
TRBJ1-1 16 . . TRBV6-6 CASLSLMSYRGTEAFF TGTGCCAGCCTATCGTTAATGAGTTATCGAGGCACTGAAGCTTTCTTT
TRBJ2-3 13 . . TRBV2 CASELVGLDTQYF TGTGCCAGTGAGTTGGTGGGGCTTGATACGCAGTATTTT
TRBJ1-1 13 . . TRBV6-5 CASSGGSLSGAFF TGTGCCAGCAGTGGGGGATCGCTATCGGGAGCTTTCTTT
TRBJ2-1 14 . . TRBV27 CASNPGSSYNEQFF TGTGCCAGCAACCCAGGGAGCTCCTACAATGAGCAGTTCTTC
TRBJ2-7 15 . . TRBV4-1 CASSQVNDLSYEQYF TGCGCCAGCAGCCAAGTCAATGACCTCTCCTACGAGCAGTACTTC
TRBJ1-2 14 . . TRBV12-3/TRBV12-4 CASSYQGAHYGYTF TGTGCCAGCAGTTACCAGGGCGCCCACTATGGCTACACCTTC
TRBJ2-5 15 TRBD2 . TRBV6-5 CASSYSGEGQETQYF TGTGCCAGCAGTTACTCGGGGGAGGGGCAAGAGACCCAGTACTTC
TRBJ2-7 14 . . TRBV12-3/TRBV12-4 CASSRGLVLYEQYF TGTGCCAGCAGCCGAGGGCTAGTTCTCTACGAGCAGTACTTC
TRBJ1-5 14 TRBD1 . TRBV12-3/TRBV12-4 CASSSGQLDQPQHF TGTGCCAGCAGCTCGGGACAGTTAGATCAGCCCCAGCATTTT
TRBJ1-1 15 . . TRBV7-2 CASIITRGPGTEAFF TGTGCCAGCATCATCACGCGAGGGCCGGGAACTGAAGCTTTCTTT
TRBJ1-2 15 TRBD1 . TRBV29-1 CSVEDPLRTGEGYTF TGCAGCGTTGAAGATCCTCTGAGGACAGGGGAGGGCTACACCTTC
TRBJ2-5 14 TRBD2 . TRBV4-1 CASSQTSGKETQYF TGCGCCAGCAGCCAAACTAGCGGGAAAGAGACCCAGTACTTC
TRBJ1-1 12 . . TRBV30 CAWSGGNTEAFF TGTGCCTGGAGTGGAGGGAACACTGAAGCTTTCTTT
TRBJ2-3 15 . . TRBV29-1 CSVEEFGSRTDTQYF TGCAGCGTTGAAGAATTCGGATCACGCACAGATACGCAGTATTTT
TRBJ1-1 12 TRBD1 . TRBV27 CASSLSGQEAFF TGTGCCAGCAGTTTATCGGGACAGGAAGCTTTCTTT